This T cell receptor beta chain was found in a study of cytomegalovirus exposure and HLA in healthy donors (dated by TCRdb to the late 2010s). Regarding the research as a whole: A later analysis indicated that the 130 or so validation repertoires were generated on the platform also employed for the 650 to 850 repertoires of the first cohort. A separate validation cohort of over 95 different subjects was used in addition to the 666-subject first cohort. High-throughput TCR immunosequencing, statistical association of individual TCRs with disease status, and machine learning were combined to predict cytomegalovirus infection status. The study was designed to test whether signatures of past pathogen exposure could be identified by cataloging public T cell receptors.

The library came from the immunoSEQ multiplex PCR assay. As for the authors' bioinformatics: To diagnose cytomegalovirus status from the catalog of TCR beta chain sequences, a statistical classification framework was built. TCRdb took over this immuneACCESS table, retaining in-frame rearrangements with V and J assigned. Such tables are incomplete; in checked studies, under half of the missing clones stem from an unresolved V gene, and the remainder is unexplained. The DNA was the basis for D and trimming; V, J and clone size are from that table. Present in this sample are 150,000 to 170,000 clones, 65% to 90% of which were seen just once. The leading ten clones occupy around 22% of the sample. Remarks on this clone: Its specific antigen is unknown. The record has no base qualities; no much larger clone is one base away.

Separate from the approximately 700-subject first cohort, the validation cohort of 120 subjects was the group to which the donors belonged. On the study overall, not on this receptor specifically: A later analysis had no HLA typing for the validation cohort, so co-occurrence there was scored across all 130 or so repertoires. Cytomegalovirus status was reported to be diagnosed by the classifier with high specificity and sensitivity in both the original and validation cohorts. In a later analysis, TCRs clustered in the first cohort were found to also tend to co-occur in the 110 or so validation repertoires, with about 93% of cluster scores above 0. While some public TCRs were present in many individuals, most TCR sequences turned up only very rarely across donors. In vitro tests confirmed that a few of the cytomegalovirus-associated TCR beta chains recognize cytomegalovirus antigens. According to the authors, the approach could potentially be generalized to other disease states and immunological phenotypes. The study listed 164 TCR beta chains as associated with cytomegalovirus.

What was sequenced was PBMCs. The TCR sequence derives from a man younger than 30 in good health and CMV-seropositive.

The DNA reads as follows: TGTGCCAGCAGCGATAGGGGGGGGCATAATGAAAAACTGTTTTTT. It specifies CASSDRGGHNEKLFF. The sequence is built from TRBV11-2 and TRBJ1-4, with TRBD1 tentatively as D gene (6 bases match). The CDR1 and CDR2 encoded by the germline V gene are SGHAT and FQNNGV. The trim is 5 bases for V and 4 bases for J, with a gap of 14 bases between the germline ends. The CDR3 starts with the cysteine, ends with the phenylalanine, and has 15 residues. Only the CDR3 DNA is retained, 45 bases long and in frame from the first base.